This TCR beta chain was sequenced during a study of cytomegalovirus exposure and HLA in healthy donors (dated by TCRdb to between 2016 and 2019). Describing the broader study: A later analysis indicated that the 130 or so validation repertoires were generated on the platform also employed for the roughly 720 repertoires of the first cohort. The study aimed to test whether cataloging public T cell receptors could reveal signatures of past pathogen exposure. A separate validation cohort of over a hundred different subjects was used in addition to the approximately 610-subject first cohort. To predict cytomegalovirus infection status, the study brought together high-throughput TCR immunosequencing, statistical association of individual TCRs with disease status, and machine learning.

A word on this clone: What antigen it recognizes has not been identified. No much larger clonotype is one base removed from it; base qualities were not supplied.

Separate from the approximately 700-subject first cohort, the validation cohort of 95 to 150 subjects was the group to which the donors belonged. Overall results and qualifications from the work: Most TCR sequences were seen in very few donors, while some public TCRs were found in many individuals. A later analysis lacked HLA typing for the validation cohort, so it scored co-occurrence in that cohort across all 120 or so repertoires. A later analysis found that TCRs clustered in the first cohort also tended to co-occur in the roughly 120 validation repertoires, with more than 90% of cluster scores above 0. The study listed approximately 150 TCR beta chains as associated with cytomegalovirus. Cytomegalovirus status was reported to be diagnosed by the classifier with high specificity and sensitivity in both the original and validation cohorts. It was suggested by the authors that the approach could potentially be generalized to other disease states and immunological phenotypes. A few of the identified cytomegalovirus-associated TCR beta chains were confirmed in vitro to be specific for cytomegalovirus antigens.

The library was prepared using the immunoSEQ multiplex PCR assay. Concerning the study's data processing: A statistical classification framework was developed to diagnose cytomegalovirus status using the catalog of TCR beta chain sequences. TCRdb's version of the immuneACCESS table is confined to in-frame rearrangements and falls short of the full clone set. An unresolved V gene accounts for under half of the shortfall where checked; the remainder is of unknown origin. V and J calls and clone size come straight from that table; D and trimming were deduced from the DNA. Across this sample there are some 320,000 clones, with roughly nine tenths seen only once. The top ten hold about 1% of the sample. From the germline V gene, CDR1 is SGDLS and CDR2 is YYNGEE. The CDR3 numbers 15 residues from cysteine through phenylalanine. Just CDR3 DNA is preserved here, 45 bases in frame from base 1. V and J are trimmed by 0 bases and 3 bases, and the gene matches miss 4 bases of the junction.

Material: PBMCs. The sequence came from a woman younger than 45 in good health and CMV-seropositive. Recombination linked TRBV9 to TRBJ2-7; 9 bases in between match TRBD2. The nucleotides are TGTGCCAGCAGCGTAGAGGCTAGCGGGGACTACGAGCAGTACTTC. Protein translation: CASSVEASGDYEQYF. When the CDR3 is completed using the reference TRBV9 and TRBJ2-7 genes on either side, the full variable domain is DSGVTQTPKHLITATGQRVTLRCSPRSGDLSVYWYQQSLDQGLQFLIQYYNGEERAKGNILERFSAQQFPDLHSELNLSSLELGDSALYFCASSVEASGDYEQYFGPGTRLTVT.